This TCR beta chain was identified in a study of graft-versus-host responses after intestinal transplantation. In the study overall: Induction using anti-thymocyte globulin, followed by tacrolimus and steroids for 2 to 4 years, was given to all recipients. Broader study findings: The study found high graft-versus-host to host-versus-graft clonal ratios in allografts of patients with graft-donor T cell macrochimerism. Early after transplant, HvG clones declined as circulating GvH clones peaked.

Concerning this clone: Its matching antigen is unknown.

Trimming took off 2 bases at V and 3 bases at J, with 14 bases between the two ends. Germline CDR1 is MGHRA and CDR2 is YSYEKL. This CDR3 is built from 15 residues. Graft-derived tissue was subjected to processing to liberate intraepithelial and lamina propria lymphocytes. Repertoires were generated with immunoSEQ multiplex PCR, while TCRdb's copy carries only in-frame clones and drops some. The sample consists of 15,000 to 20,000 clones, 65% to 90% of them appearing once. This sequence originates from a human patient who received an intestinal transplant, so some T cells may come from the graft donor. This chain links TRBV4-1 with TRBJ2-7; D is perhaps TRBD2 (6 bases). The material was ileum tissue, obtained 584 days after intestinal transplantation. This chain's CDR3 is CASSQPGLASYEQYF. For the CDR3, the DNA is TGCGCCAGCAGCCAACCGGGGCTAGCGAGCTACGAGCAGTACTTC.